These 3 T cell receptor beta chains came from one sample sequenced in a study of cytomegalovirus exposure and HLA in healthy donors. PCR used 60 Vbeta primers and 13 Jbeta primers. The method was immunoSEQ multiplex PCR; TCRdb's version includes in-frame clones alone and lacks a portion of them. The sample records about 120,000 clones, around 70% being singletons. Sequenced input: PBMCs. Every receptor here comes from a woman aged 35 to 49 in good health and CMV-seronegative.

The V call is TRBV7-8, the J call TRBJ1-5, with unresolved D. There are 14 residues in the CDR3. The V gene lost 6 bases and the J gene lost 3 bases, with 12 bases spanning the gap. Germline CDR1 SGHVS, CDR2 FQNEAQ. The CDR3 here is CASRVAGDNQPQHF. The CDR3 DNA reads as TGTGCCAGCAGAGTGGCGGGAGACAATCAGCCCCAGCATTTT.

A word on this clone: This same CDR3 is encoded by further DNA sequences in the sample. The CDR3 spells CASSVSGGAGETQYF. DNA of the CDR3: TGTGCCAGCAGCGTATCCGGGGGGGCCGGGGAGACCCAGTACTTC. The V and J genes are TRBV9 and TRBJ2-5; 8 bases map to TRBD2. Losses at the gene ends were 1 base for V and 5 bases for J; bases not matched to a gene: 7. CDR3 length equals 15 residues. Germline V CDR1 and CDR2: SGDLS, YYNGEE.

This chain uses TRBV6-1 with TRBJ1-4, with D possibly TRBD1 on 5 matching bases. Trimming took 7 bases from V and 5 from J, leaving 11 bases between them. Germline CDR1 is MNHNS and CDR2 is SASEGT. The CDR3 is 13 amino acids. DNA of the CDR3: TGTGCCAGCACCCCAAACAGGAATGAAAAACTGTTTTTT. The encoded protein is CASTPNRNEKLFF.